Listed below are T cell receptor beta chains from one sample, sequenced in a study of blood T cells in healthy people across ages. From the 5' RACE reads, TCRdb called clonotypes with MiXCR, one entry per CDR3 protein. The table lists hundreds of thousands of distinct CDR3 sequences, around 24% of them singletons, with 8.7% in the top ten. These data were likewise used in another study, on T cells of mothers and their children.

Sequenced: blood. These TCRs come from a boy younger than 18 in good health. Each CDR3 is given without its conserved first and last residue. Each record gives: clone size, V gene, J gene, CDR3 protein. Size is omitted from some rows. Given values are once, few, many or a class for expanded clones.

size: .
V: TRBV4-2
J: TRBJ2-1
CDR3: ASSQEAGQGFYNEQF

size: .
V: TRBV7-9
J: TRBJ2-3
CDR3: ASSPRGIAGGTDTQY

size: few
V: TRBV3-1
J: TRBJ2-1
CDR3: ASSQDGTSGGRSSYNEQF

size: .
V: TRBV7-9
J: TRBJ1-1
CDR3: ASSQTVGASDTEAF

size: .
V: TRBV15
J: TRBJ1-2
CDR3: ATSRRRQGDGYT

size: many
V: TRBV7-3
J: TRBJ1-5
CDR3: ASSLTGVTQPQH

size: .
V: TRBV6-5
J: TRBJ2-7
CDR3: ASSYSAEYEQY

size: few
V: TRBV27
J: TRBJ2-7
CDR3: ASSRTSGGYEQY

size: .
V: TRBV9
J: TRBJ2-5
CDR3: ASSADRVEEQY

size: .
V: TRBV6-2/TRBV6-3
J: TRBJ2-5
CDR3: ASSYSWTSGNQETQY

size: .
V: TRBV7-8
J: TRBJ1-6
CDR3: ASSPRGSIGEGSPLH

size: many
V: TRBV6-2/TRBV6-3
J: TRBJ2-5
CDR3: ASSPGEETQY

size: many
V: TRBV3-1
J: TRBJ2-5
CDR3: ASSPLAGGQETQY

size: .
V: TRBV20-1
J: TRBJ2-7
CDR3: SALPTGPQSGEQY

size: .
V: TRBV6-6
J: TRBJ1-2
CDR3: ASSKKQAPAADGYT

size: few
V: TRBV5-6
J: TRBJ2-3
CDR3: ASSPKLQGLYSTDTQY

size: few
V: TRBV20-1
J: TRBJ1-4
CDR3: SAAGTGAEKLF

size: .
V: TRBV5-5
J: TRBJ2-1
CDR3: ASSLRLAESSYNEQF

size: .
V: TRBV5-1
J: TRBJ2-3
CDR3: ASSPMPSGSILVDTQY

size: few
V: TRBV6-6
J: TRBJ1-1
CDR3: ASSQDLRAF

size: .
V: TRBV28
J: TRBJ2-7
CDR3: ASTDGSYGQY

size: few
V: TRBV12-3/TRBV12-4
J: TRBJ2-3
CDR3: ASSLRQETDTQY

size: .
V: TRBV20-1
J: TRBJ1-1
CDR3: SSRVMGTEAF

size: .
V: TRBV12-3/TRBV12-4
J: TRBJ1-6
CDR3: ASSLGTGASYNSPLH

size: .
V: TRBV20-1
J: TRBJ2-7
CDR3: SASLRDPGEQY

size: few
V: TRBV28
J: .
CDR3: ASSLGSARLNSYEQY

size: .
V: TRBV27
J: TRBJ1-1
CDR3: ASSPQGANTEAF

size: .
V: TRBV7-3
J: TRBJ2-3
CDR3: ASSPGPIGDTQY

size: .
V: TRBV12-3/TRBV12-4
J: TRBJ2-7
CDR3: ASSFGARASYEQY

size: .
V: TRBV3-1
J: TRBJ2-3
CDR3: ANSPYRGLTQY

size: .
V: TRBV21-1
J: .
CDR3: ASSKGLAYEQY

size: .
V: TRBV4-1
J: .
CDR3: ASSQDRGVASPSSYEQY

size: .
V: TRBV6-4
J: TRBJ2-3
CDR3: ASALDREDTQY

size: .
V: TRBV6-2/TRBV6-3
J: TRBJ2-1
CDR3: ASIDGSSYNEQF

size: few
V: TRBV28
J: TRBJ2-5
CDR3: ASSLRVRETQY

size: few
V: TRBV27
J: TRBJ1-2
CDR3: ASSSRTGPYT

size: .
V: TRBV19
J: TRBJ2-5
CDR3: ASSIVGMQETQY

size: .
V: TRBV27
J: TRBJ1-1
CDR3: ASSLYGRSLNTEAF

size: .
V: TRBV9
J: TRBJ1-1
CDR3: ASSLMPGVNTEAF

size: .
V: TRBV6-5
J: TRBJ2-7
CDR3: ASSRDREGSYEQY

size: .
V: TRBV12-3/TRBV12-4
J: TRBJ2-7
CDR3: ASSSYRTDRYEQY

size: few
V: TRBV5-1
J: .
CDR3: ASSFGRGEGEQF

size: few
V: TRBV7-8
J: TRBJ2-6
CDR3: ASSHDRGAGANVLT

size: few
V: TRBV6-6
J: .
CDR3: ASSPGQGATSYEQY

size: .
V: TRBV19
J: TRBJ2-2
CDR3: ASSNSGYAAGELF

size: .
V: TRBV6-1
J: TRBJ2-7
CDR3: ASSVSDRPAEQY

size: .
V: TRBV12-3/TRBV12-4
J: TRBJ2-7
CDR3: ASRSDGYEQY

size: once
V: TRBV9
J: TRBJ1-6
CDR3: ASSPPGGYNSPLH